This T cell receptor (beta chain) was recovered during a study of beta chain features in type 1 diabetes. About the study: Healthy donors and patients showed comparable age, gender and cell yields. Study outcomes and limitations: A moderate, significant TCRB CDR3 shortening appeared in type 1 diabetes across four CD4+ subsets. Any HLA type influence on TCRB rearrangement was left unresolved here. cDNA-based sequencing might over-represent cells highly expressing TCR.

Reverse transcription of all isolated RNA meant that expressed TCRB transcripts were sequenced. Using immunoSEQ multiplex PCR, the repertoire was profiled, and TCRdb retains in-frame clones only, with some absent. This sample has 630,000 or so clones; over 12% occur once, and the top ten carry 0.035% to 0.045%. This clone was counted between two and nine times. Its antigen is currently unknown. The sequence was obtained from a man between 18 and 29 years old with type 1 diabetes. The sequenced material came from naive CD4+ T cells from blood.

CDR3 sequence: CASSLVAGGGDTQYF. The CDR3 region has the DNA TGTGCCAGCAGCTTAGTAGCGGGAGGAGGAGATACGCAGTATTTT. The genes are TRBV7-2 and TRBJ2-3, with TRBD2 matching over 10 bases. The V gene end was trimmed by 1 base and the J gene end by 5 bases; junction bases not matched to a gene: 3. This CDR3 is 15 amino acids long. The germline CDR1 and CDR2 sequences are SGHTA and FQGNSA.